This TCR beta chain emerged from a study of blood T cells in healthy people across ages. The overall study: About one barcoded beta molecule per two T cells was captured by template switching.

Trimming shortened V by 6 bases and J by 9 bases, and 23 bases separated the two germline ends. Looked up from germline, CDR1 is DFQATT and CDR2 is SNEGSKA (reference sequence). The CDR3 runs 14 residues. The use of a sample-barcoded 5' primer and a J-beta primer mix characterized a second PCR of 7 to 11 cycles. CDR3-containing paired-end reads numbered at least 2.5 million in each sample. TCRdb ran MiXCR on the 5' RACE reads and lists one entry per CDR3 protein. The table records roughly 1 million distinct CDR3 sequences, almost 25% of them present only once. The same data also contributed to another study, on T cells of mothers and their children. That publication notes: Thymic selection, a shaping force on TCR recombination output, acts similarly in related and unrelated pairs.

The TCR was taken from a girl between 2 and 10 years old in good health. The chain combines TRBV20-1 with TRBJ2-5, with a tentative D call TRBD2 (6 bases). The sequenced material came from blood. The CDR3 DNA sequence: TGCAGTGCCAGCCAAGGGCCAAGCGGGCCAGCCCAGTACTTC. Protein sequence: CSASQGPSGPAQYF.